This T cell receptor beta chain was recovered during a study of T cells in Graves' hyperthyroidism and ophthalmopathy. On this clonotype: No antigen is known for it.

Uncontrolled infection, other autoimmune disease, pregnancy or lactation disqualified patients from enrolment. Study-level findings and limits: Before onset, ophthalmopathy was predicted by the model a median approximately 6.6 months earlier.

Germline assignment: CDR1 SGHKS and CDR2 YYEKEE (reference sequence). This CDR3 is 13 amino acids long. V dropped 4 bases and J dropped 9; count of bases not matched to a gene: 7. RNA transcripts were the template for amplifying TCR beta CDR3 regions. The HTBI primer set was used in a first-round RT-PCR of the TCR CDR3. TCRdb processed the multiplex PCR reads anew with MiXCR; each CDR3 protein has one entry. The data show hundreds of thousands of distinct CDR3 sequences, about 45% seen once. The sequencing sample was made of peripheral blood or thyroid tissue (not recorded which). This TCR was sampled from a woman aged 18-29 years with Graves' hyperthyroidism. The chain joins TRBV5-5 to TRBJ1-5; 7 positions match TRBD1. This chain's CDR3 is CASSRGTASPQHF. The CDR3 DNA reads as TGTGCCAGCAGCAGGGGGACAGCGTCGCCCCAGCATTTT.